This is a list of T cell receptor beta chains from one sample in a study of shared clonotypes between healthy human individuals. The protocol was immunoSEQ multiplex PCR, while the TCRdb copy is restricted to in-frame clones and leaves out a portion. The data show about 1.5 million clones, roughly 96% seen once. Sequencing was done on a sample of naive CD4+ T cells sorted from blood. Receptors were obtained from a man aged 25 to 45 in good health. CDR3s include the opening cysteine and the closing phenylalanine or tryptophan. Each record gives: D gene, clone size, J gene, V gene, CDR3 DNA, CDR3 protein. D genes are given only for firm matches. Rows give clone size only sometimes, using once, few, many, or a class for an expanded clone.

TRBD1 | . | TRBJ2-7 | TRBV7-6 | TGTGCCAGCAGCTTCAGACAACCTCTTAGACAGGGATCCTACGAGCAGTACTTC | CASSFRQPLRQGSYEQYF
. | . | TRBJ2-2 | TRBV19 | TGTGCCAGTAGCCCCGGGACGCAGACCGGGGAGCTGTTTTTT | CASSPGTQTGELFF
TRBD1 | few | TRBJ1-5 | TRBV18 | TGTGCCAGCACAGGGGATAGCAATCAGCCCCAGCATTTT | CASTGDSNQPQHF
. | . | TRBJ1-4 | TRBV2 | TGTGCCAGCAGGGCCGGGACGGCGAAGGTTGATGAAAAACTGTTTTTT | CASRAGTAKVDEKLFF
. | . | TRBJ1-1 | TRBV6-4 | TGTGCCAGCAGAAAAACAGGGACCACTGAAGCTTTCTTT | CASRKTGTTEAFF
. | few | TRBJ2-1 | TRBV7-8 | TGTGCCAGCAGCTTAAGATCCGGGAACGATGAGCAGTTCTTC | CASSLRSGNDEQFF
. | . | TRBJ2-5 | TRBV7-8 | TGTGCCAGCAGCTTCGAGGGAGTCGTCGGGGAGACCCAGTACTTC | CASSFEGVVGETQYF
. | . | TRBJ2-3 | TRBV7-9 | TGTGCCAGCAGCCTCACCGGACAGTTCACAGATACGCAGTATTTT | CASSLTGQFTDTQYF
TRBD1 | . | TRBJ1-1 | TRBV9 | TGTGCCAGCAGCGTGGGACTCCAGTCGAATACAGGGGACACTGAAGCTTTCTTT | CASSVGLQSNTGDTEAFF
TRBD2 | . | TRBJ2-7 | TRBV27 | TGTGCCAGCAGTCCAGCAGCCCGCGGGGGGTACGAGCAGTACTTC | CASSPAARGGYEQYF
TRBD1 | . | TRBJ1-2 | TRBV7-9 | TGTGCCAGCAGCTTAGTCGGGACAGGGGGCAATGGCTACACCTTC | CASSLVGTGGNGYTF
. | . | TRBJ1-4 | TRBV7-9 | TGTGCCAGCAGCCCCGGGACGATCTACGAAAAACTGTTTTTT | CASSPGTIYEKLFF
TRBD2 | . | TRBJ2-5 | TRBV11-3 | TGTGCCAGCAGCGGCGGGGGATTACAAGAGACCCAGTACTTC | CASSGGGLQETQYF
TRBD2 | . | TRBJ2-3 | TRBV28 | TGTGCCAGCAGTTTTAGCGGGAGGGCCTCGGATACGCAGTATTTT | CASSFSGRASDTQYF
. | . | TRBJ2-5 | TRBV18 | TGTGCCAGCTCACCACTGCCACCAGGGCGTGGGGAGACCCAGTACTTC | CASSPLPPGRGETQYF
. | . | TRBJ2-1 | TRBV2 | TGTGCCAGCAGTGAAGTGGGGCATGAGCAGTTCTTC | CASSEVGHEQFF
. | . | TRBJ1-3 | TRBV11-2 | TGTGCCAGCACCCCTAGGGGCTCTGGAAACACCATATATTTT | CASTPRGSGNTIYF
TRBD2 | . | TRBJ2-7 | TRBV28 | TGTGCCAGCAGTTCCATAGCGGGAGGGCCTATCGAGCAGTACTTC | CASSSIAGGPIEQYF
TRBD2 | . | TRBJ2-1 | TRBV10-3 | TGTGCCATCAGTGAGTCAAAGGGACTAGTATCCAATGAGCAGTTCTTC | CAISESKGLVSNEQFF
. | . | TRBJ2-2 | TRBV7-9 | TGTGCCAGCAGCTTTGGGAACACCGGGGAGCTGTTTTTT | CASSFGNTGELFF
TRBD1 | . | TRBJ2-7 | TRBV7-9 | TGTGCCAGCAGCTTAGGGTCCCGGGACAGTTACGAGCAGTACTTC | CASSLGSRDSYEQYF
TRBD1 | . | TRBJ2-7 | TRBV7-2 | TGTGCCAGCAGCCCTTGGACAGGGGTCCCCTATATTTACGAGCAGTACTTC | CASSPWTGVPYIYEQYF
. | . | TRBJ1-2 | TRBV4-3 | TGCGCCAGCAGCCAAGGTCCTGGGTGGAATGGCTACACCTTC | CASSQGPGWNGYTF
TRBD2 | . | TRBJ2-3 | TRBV5-1 | TGCGCCAGCAGCTTGGCTACAGCGGGAGGCACAGATACGCAGTATTTT | CASSLATAGGTDTQYF
. | . | TRBJ2-7 | TRBV11-2 | TGTGCCAGCAGCGCAGAGCCAATGCGGGTTGACGAGCAGTACTTC | CASSAEPMRVDEQYF
TRBD1 | . | TRBJ1-2 | TRBV18 | TGTGCCAGCTCACCCGGGACAGCCTCTGGCTACACCTTC | CASSPGTASGYTF
. | . | TRBJ2-5 | TRBV5-1 | TGCGCCAGCAGCTTGAACGGGGCCTACCAAGAGACCCAGTACTTC | CASSLNGAYQETQYF
TRBD2 | . | TRBJ2-3 | TRBV5-1 | TGCGCCGGCCGTCCCGGGGAGGGCTACCTCGGTACGCAGTATTTT | CAGRPGEGYLGTQYF
. | . | TRBJ1-1 | TRBV29-1 | TGCAGCGTTATCCGGACATTCGAAGCTTTCTTT | CSVIRTFEAFF
TRBD1 | . | TRBJ1-2 | TRBV19 | TGTGCCAGTAGTATCGGACAGGGGAGCAACTATGGCTACACCTTC | CASSIGQGSNYGYTF
. | . | TRBJ2-5 | TRBV19 | TGTGCCAGTAGTAGCCGTCGGGAGACCCAGTACTTC | CASSSRRETQYF
. | . | TRBJ2-5 | TRBV4-2 | TGTGCCAGCAGCAAAGACCGGGGGGAGACCCAGTACTTC | CASSKDRGETQYF
. | . | TRBJ2-2 | TRBV21-1 | TGTGCCAGCAGCAAAGACAGGGTCGACACCGGGGAGCTGTTTTTT | CASSKDRVDTGELFF
TRBD1 | . | TRBJ1-5 | TRBV28 | TGTGCCAGCATCCAGGGGGGGGGCAATCAGCCCCAGCATTTT | CASIQGGGNQPQHF
. | . | TRBJ2-7 | TRBV18 | TGTGCCAGCTCGAGTACCTACGAGCAGTACTTC | CASSSTYEQYF
TRBD2 | once | TRBJ2-1 | TRBV6-1 | TGTGCCAGCAGTGGATGGATAGCGGGTGGCTCCTACAATGAGCAGTTCTTC | CASSGWIAGGSYNEQFF
. | . | TRBJ2-7 | TRBV5-4 | TGTGCCAGCAGCCCGACGTCTAGGGACGACGAGCAGTACTTC | CASSPTSRDDEQYF
. | . | TRBJ1-4 | TRBV27 | TGTGCCAGCAGTTTAGTCAGAACCTGGACAGCAACTAATGAAAAACTGTTTTTT | CASSLVRTWTATNEKLFF
. | . | TRBJ1-2 | TRBV5-1 | TGCGCCAGCAGCCGGGAGGTAGCGACCGTCAACTATGGCTACACCTTC | CASSREVATVNYGYTF
TRBD1 | . | TRBJ2-5 | TRBV27 | TGTGCCAGCAGTAAAAGACAGGGGTTTAGTATAGAGACCCAGTACTTC | CASSKRQGFSIETQYF